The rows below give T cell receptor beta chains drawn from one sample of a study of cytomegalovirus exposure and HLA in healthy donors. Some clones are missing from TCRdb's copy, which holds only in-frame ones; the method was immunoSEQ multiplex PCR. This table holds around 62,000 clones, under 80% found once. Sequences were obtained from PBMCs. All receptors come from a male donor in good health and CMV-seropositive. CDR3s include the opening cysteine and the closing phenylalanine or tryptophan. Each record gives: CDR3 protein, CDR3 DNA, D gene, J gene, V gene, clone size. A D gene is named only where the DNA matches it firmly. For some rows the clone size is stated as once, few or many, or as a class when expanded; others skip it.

CDR3: CASSAIQGNTEAFF; DNA: TGCGCCAGCAGTGCGATACAGGGCAACACTGAAGCTTTCTTT; D: NA; J: TRBJ1-1; V: TRBV10-2; size: NA
CDR3: CASSPTGGSYEQYF; DNA: TGTGCCAGCAGTCCGACAGGGGGATCCTACGAGCAGTACTTC; D: TRBD1; J: TRBJ2-7; V: TRBV11-1; size: NA
CDR3: CASSHGVDSPLHF; DNA: TGTGCCAGCAGCCACGGGGTAGATTCACCCCTCCACTTT; D: NA; J: TRBJ1-6; V: TRBV14; size: NA
CDR3: CASTRTPTGQKNSPLHF; DNA: TGTGCCAGCACACGAACCCCAACAGGCCAAAAGAATTCACCCCTCCACTTT; D: NA; J: TRBJ1-6; V: TRBV7-9; size: once
CDR3: CSVVGQLNTEAFF; DNA: TGCAGCGTTGTAGGACAGCTAAACACTGAAGCTTTCTTT; D: NA; J: TRBJ1-1; V: TRBV29-1; size: NA
CDR3: CASRRGTGITGELFF; DNA: TGTGCCAGTAGGCGCGGGACAGGGATAACCGGGGAGCTGTTTTTT; D: TRBD1; J: TRBJ2-2; V: TRBV19; size: medium-sized
CDR3: CASWGQESSYEQYF; DNA: TGTGCCAGCTGGGGGCAGGAGAGCTCCTACGAGCAGTACTTC; D: NA; J: TRBJ2-7; V: TRBV27; size: NA
CDR3: CASSSRQGHEQYF; DNA: TGTGCCAGCAGCTCACGACAGGGCCACGAGCAGTACTTC; D: TRBD1; J: TRBJ2-7; V: TRBV7-8; size: NA
CDR3: CASNLRGANSPLHF; DNA: TGTGCCAGCAATCTCAGGGGGGCTAATTCACCCCTCCACTTT; D: TRBD1; J: TRBJ1-6; V: TRBV27; size: NA
CDR3: CASSMLRETGDYGYTF; DNA: TGTGCCAGTAGTATGCTAAGGGAGACAGGCGACTATGGCTACACCTTC; D: NA; J: TRBJ1-2; V: TRBV19; size: NA
CDR3: CASSLTSVHEQYF; DNA: TGTGCCAGCAGCTTAACTAGCGTTCACGAGCAGTACTTC; D: TRBD2; J: TRBJ2-7; V: TRBV7-9; size: NA